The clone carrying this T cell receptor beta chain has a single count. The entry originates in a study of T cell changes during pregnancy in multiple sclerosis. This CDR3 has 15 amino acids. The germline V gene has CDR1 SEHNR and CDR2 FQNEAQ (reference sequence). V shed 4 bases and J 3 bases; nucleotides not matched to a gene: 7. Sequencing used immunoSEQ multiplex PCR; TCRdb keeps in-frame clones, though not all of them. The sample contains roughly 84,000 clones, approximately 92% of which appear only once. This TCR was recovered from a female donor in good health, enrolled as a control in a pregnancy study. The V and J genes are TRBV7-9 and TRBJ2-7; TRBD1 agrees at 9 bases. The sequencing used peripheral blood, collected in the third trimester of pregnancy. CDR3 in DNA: TGTGCCAGCAGCTCCCGGGACAGGGTGGTCTACGAGCAGTACTTC. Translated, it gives CASSSRDRVVYEQYF.